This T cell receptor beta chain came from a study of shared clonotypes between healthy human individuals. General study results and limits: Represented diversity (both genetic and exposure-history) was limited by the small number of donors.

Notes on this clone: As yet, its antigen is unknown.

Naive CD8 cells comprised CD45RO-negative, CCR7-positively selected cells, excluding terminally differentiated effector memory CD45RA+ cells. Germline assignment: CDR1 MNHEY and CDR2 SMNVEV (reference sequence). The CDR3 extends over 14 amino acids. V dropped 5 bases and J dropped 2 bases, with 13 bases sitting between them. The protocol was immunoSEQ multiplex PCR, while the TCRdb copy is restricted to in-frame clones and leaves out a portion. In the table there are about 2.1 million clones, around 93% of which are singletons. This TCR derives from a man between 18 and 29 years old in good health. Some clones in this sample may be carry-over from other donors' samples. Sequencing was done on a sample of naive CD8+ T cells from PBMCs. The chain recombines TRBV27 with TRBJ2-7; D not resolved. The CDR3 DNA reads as TGTGCCAGCAGTCCGGGTCTCCCCCCCTACGAGCAGTACTTC. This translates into CASSPGLPPYEQYF.